This T cell receptor (beta chain) was identified in a study of cytomegalovirus exposure and HLA in healthy donors. The study, taken as a whole, reports: The majority of CMV-associated TCR beta chains were reported as apparently HLA-restricted in a later analysis. Association with HLA alleles at 0.05 false discovery rate was found for 16,951 TCR beta sequences in a later analysis.

Looked up from germline, CDR1 is SGDLS and CDR2 is YYNGEE. Trimming took 4 bases from V and 4 from J; bases not matched to a gene: 5. The CDR3 extends over 15 amino acids. As concerns this clone: Its cognate antigen is unknown.

Vbeta (60) and Jbeta (13) primers were used in the PCR. How the authors handled the data: An analysis performed later counted 75 million to 80 million unique TCR beta chains (around 10 million of them shared). TCRdb keeps only in-frame clones here, not all; method: immunoSEQ multiplex PCR. From that table come the V and J calls and clone size; the DNA was used to work out D and trimming. This sample carries about 210,000 clones, around 80% of them seen once, and the ten largest clones take about 3.1%. This receptor was taken from a young man in good health and CMV-seronegative. Sample: PBMCs. V usage is TRBV9 and J usage is TRBJ2-1, with TRBD2 identical over 10 bases. The CDR3 is CASSRGLAEYNEQFF. CDR3 DNA sequence: TGTGCCAGCAGCCGAGGACTAGCGGAGTACAATGAGCAGTTCTTC.